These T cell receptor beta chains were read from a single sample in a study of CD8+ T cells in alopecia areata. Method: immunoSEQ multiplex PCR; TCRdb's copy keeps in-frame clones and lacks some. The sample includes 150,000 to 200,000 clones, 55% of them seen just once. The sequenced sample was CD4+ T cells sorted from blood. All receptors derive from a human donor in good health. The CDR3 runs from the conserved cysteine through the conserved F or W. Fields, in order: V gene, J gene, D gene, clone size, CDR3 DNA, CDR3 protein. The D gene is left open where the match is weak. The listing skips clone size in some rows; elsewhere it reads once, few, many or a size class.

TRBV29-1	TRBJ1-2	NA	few	TGCAGCGTTGTCGCCGGTCCCCGGGGCTACACCTTC	CSVVAGPRGYTF
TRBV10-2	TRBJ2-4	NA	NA	TGCGCCAGCAGTTCGGGCCTCATAGCCAAAAACATTCAGTACTTC	CASSSGLIAKNIQYF
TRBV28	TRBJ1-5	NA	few	TGTGCCAGCAGCTCACAGGGCCGGTCGGGTCAGCCCCAGCATTTT	CASSSQGRSGQPQHF
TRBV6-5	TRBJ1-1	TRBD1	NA	TGTGCCAGCATTGCAGGGGGAGGGAACACTGAAGCTTTCTTT	CASIAGGGNTEAFF
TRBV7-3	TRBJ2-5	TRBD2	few	TGTGCCAGCGGAACTAGCGCGACTGGGGCCCAGTACTTC	CASGTSATGAQYF
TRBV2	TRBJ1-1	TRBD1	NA	TGTGCCAGCGACAGGGTGAACACTGAAGCTTTCTTT	CASDRVNTEAFF
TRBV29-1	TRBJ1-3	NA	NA	TGCAGCGCCTACTGGGAATCTGGAAACACCATATATTTT	CSAYWESGNTIYF
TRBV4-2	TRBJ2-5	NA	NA	TGTGCCAGCAGCCCCGCGGCGTACCAAGAGACCCAGTACTTC	CASSPAAYQETQYF
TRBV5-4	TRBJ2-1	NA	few	TGTGCCAGCAGCCACGACAAGTACAATGAGCAGTTCTTC	CASSHDKYNEQFF
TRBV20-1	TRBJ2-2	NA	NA	TGCAGTGCTAGAAGGTCCGGGGAGCTGTTTTTT	CSARRSGELFF
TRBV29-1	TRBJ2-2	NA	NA	TGCAGCGTTGGGAGAGGGACCGGGGAGCTGTTTTTT	CSVGRGTGELFF
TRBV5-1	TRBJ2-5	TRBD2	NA	TGCGCCAGCAGCTTGGTAGGACTAGCGGGAGGGCCGGAGACCCAGTACTTC	CASSLVGLAGGPETQYF
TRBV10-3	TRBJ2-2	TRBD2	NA	TGTGCCATCAGGGCGCAGGTGCGGGAGAGCGGGGAGCTGTTTTTT	CAIRAQVRESGELFF
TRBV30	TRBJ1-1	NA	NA	TGTGCCTGGAATCGCGGGTCGGGAATCACTGAAGCTTTCTTT	CAWNRGSGITEAFF
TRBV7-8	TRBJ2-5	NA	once	TGTGCCAGCAGCCCTCCCGGGATTGCAAGAGAGACCCAGTACTTC	CASSPPGIARETQYF
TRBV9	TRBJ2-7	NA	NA	TGTGCCAGCAGCGTAGAGGGGACTCGTTCCTACGAGCAGTACTTC	CASSVEGTRSYEQYF
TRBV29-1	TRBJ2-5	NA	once	TGCAGCGTAGAGTCCCTGGAACAAGAGACCCAGTACTTC	CSVESLEQETQYF
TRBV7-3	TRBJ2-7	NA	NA	TGTGCCAGCAGCTTAAGTCCCCGGCTGGGGGAGCAGTACTTC	CASSLSPRLGEQYF
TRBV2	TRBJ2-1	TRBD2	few	TGTGCCAGCAGGGGGGAGGGCAATGAGCAGTTCTTC	CASRGEGNEQFF
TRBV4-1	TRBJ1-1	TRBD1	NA	TGCGCCAGCAGCCAAGCCGACAGGGATCGAACTGAAGCTTTCTTT	CASSQADRDRTEAFF
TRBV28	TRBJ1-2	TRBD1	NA	TGTGCCAGCAGCTGGGACAGCTATGGCTACACCTTC	CASSWDSYGYTF
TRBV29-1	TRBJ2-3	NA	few	TGCAGCGTTGAAGGCCGGCTCCACACAGATACGCAGTATTTT	CSVEGRLHTDTQYF
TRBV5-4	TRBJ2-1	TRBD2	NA	TGTGCCAGCAGACGAAGCGGGAGTCGCTACAATGAGCAGTTCTTC	CASRRSGSRYNEQFF
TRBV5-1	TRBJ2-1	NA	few	TGCGCCAGCAGCCCAAGCGGAGCAGACAATGAGCAGTTCTTC	CASSPSGADNEQFF
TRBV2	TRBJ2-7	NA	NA	TGTGCCAGCATGCGGGACTTTTCCTACGAGCAGTACTTC	CASMRDFSYEQYF
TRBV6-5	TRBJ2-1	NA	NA	TGTGCCAGCCTCGGGACTTCAAAGGGAGAGCAGTTCTTC	CASLGTSKGEQFF